These T cell receptor beta chains were read from a single sample in a study of T cells in localized non-small cell lung cancer. TCRdb's copy holds only in-frame clones and misses some; the assay was immunoSEQ multiplex PCR. The sample carries about 78,000 clones, roughly 81% recorded once. Here the sequenced sample was peripheral blood, taken before any cancer treatment. The source of these receptors is a man aged 40 to 70 with stage I lung adenocarcinoma. The CDR3 runs from the conserved cysteine through the conserved F or W. The size entry is marked missing in some rows and otherwise reads once, few, many or a size class.

size | J | V | CDR3
. | TRBJ2-7 | TRBV10-1 | CASSEGGRQGVIVGSYEQYF
. | TRBJ1-5 | TRBV11-2 | CASSLGSTNQPQHF
. | TRBJ2-5 | TRBV10-1 | CASSERAGKDPKYQETQYF
. | TRBJ1-1 | TRBV7-6 | CASSLSLAGTEAFF
once | TRBJ2-7 | TRBV5-5 | CASSLGLAGGKAYEQYF
. | TRBJ1-2 | TRBV4-1 | CASSPDRNYGYTF
. | TRBJ2-7 | TRBV28 | CASSLFPEAGKSYEQYF
. | TRBJ2-7 | TRBV6-5 | CASSRGTYEQYF
. | TRBJ1-2 | TRBV19 | CASRRPAEAGASYGYTF
once | TRBJ2-4 | TRBV2 | CAWTRGVAKNIQYF
. | TRBJ1-1 | TRBV29-1 | CSVEIMANTEAFF
. | TRBJ2-5 | TRBV30 | CAWSASTQTQYF
. | TRBJ1-4 | TRBV5-1 | CASSPTGYNEKLFF
. | TRBJ2-1 | TRBV29-1 | CSVLRSGNEQFF
. | TRBJ1-5 | TRBV7-3 | CASSLTGQRNQPQHF
. | TRBJ1-2 | TRBV5-1 | CASSLGGQGVYGYTF
. | TRBJ2-5 | TRBV7-2 | CASSLSGRGETQYF
. | TRBJ2-2 | TRBV19 | CASSTGQGTNTGELFF
medium-sized | TRBJ1-2 | TRBV19 | CASSIVGSGYTF
. | TRBJ2-7 | TRBV6-6 | CASSRGTDLRVEQYF
. | TRBJ2-7 | TRBV18 | CASSPAGTETLYEQYF
. | TRBJ2-5 | TRBV5-1 | CASSFTSPRETQYF
. | TRBJ1-2 | TRBV27 | CASSARQGRWLGYTF
. | TRBJ2-5 | TRBV7-3 | CASSQGGRETQYF
. | TRBJ1-2 | TRBV2 | CASSEGRQGSYGYTF
. | TRBJ2-3 | TRBV6-6 | CASSYGSSTDTQYF
. | TRBJ2-1 | TRBV6-1 | CASSEEFF
. | TRBJ2-5 | TRBV6-1 | CASSRLAGNQETQYF
. | TRBJ1-1 | TRBV5-6 | CASSLSTGGITEAFF
. | TRBJ2-7 | TRBV28 | CASSRWDVSSYEQYF
. | TRBJ2-6 | TRBV13 | CASSSLVSGANVLTF
. | TRBJ1-4 | TRBV10-3 | CAIRTEGVEKLFF
. | TRBJ2-3 | TRBV28 | CASLDLGRVDTQYF
. | TRBJ2-1 | TRBV29-1 | CSVPGTGSYNEQFF
. | TRBJ2-7 | TRBV2 | CASRSDSYEQYF
. | TRBJ1-2 | TRBV5-1 | CASSLIGQNYGYTF
once | TRBJ1-5 | TRBV7-8 | CASSFRASGGNQPQHF
few | TRBJ2-5 | TRBV7-9 | CASSSAGFVPQETQYF
. | TRBJ1-6 | TRBV15 | CATRGGGGSDSPLHF
. | TRBJ2-5 | TRBV27 | CASSPHPQGYGETQYF
. | TRBJ2-1 | TRBV14 | CASSQVLGLAVDEQFF
. | TRBJ1-4 | TRBV6-5 | CASGRGGYEKLFF
. | TRBJ2-6 | TRBV7-9 | CASSLTTGSGANVLTF
. | TRBJ2-1 | TRBV5-4 | CATHSQTSGIYNEQFF
. | TRBJ2-1 | TRBV5-1 | CASSSSFGGSGNNEQFF
. | TRBJ2-7 | TRBV6-5 | CATEGQDAYEQYF
. | TRBJ2-1 | TRBV19 | CASSTLGGSYNEQFF
. | TRBJ2-7 | TRBV15 | CATSRDVRYEQYF
. | TRBJ2-3 | TRBV28 | CASSHRQGADTQYF
. | . | TRBV29-1 | CSVYAGQGAHEQYF
. | TRBJ1-4 | TRBV10-1 | CASSDPGQGAEKLFF